A selection of T cell receptor beta chains follows, all from one sample in a study of response to subunit inactivated influenza vaccine. One entry per CDR3 protein results from TCRdb running MiXCR on the RT-PCR reads. The sample contains hundreds of thousands of distinct CDR3 sequences, less than 15% of which appear only once. This specimen was PBMCs from blood, taken around two weeks before vaccination. The receptors were gathered from a man aged 45-60 years who received an inactivated influenza vaccine. The CDR3 runs from the conserved cysteine through the conserved F or W. A D gene is named only where the DNA matches it firmly. Some rows have no size entry. The others give once, few or many, or a class for an expanded clone.

>TRBV7-9|NA|TRBJ2-7|TRBD2
CAAGGPEQYF
TGTGCCGCGGGGGGGCCCGAGCAGTACTTC
>TRBV4-2|few|TRBJ2-3|NA
CASSQDYVGDTQYF
TGTGCCAGCAGCCAAGATTATGTTGGAGATACGCAGTATTTT
>TRBV14|few|TRBJ2-7|NA
CASSQNPQTYEQYF
TGTGCCAGCAGCCAAAACCCCCAAACCTACGAGCAGTACTTC
>TRBV5-1|few|TRBJ2-7|NA
CASNPGRGDEQYF
TGCGCCAGCAACCCCGGAAGGGGGGACGAGCAGTACTTC
>TRBV24-1|few|TRBJ2-7|NA
CATSQTGSDYEQYF
TGTGCCACCAGTCAGACAGGCTCTGACTACGAGCAGTACTTC
>TRBV10-3|few|TRBJ2-7|TRBD2
CAIRPTGGRDSYEQYF
TGTGCCATCAGACCTACTGGCGGGAGGGACTCCTACGAGCAGTACTTC
>TRBV6-1|few|TRBJ2-7|TRBD2
CASSGLAGASEQYF
TGTGCCAGCAGTGGACTAGCGGGAGCCAGCGAGCAGTACTTC
>TRBV28|NA|TRBJ2-4|TRBD1
CASSPSGQINIQYF
TGTGCCAGCAGCCCTTCGGGACAGATAAACATTCAGTACTTC
>TRBV5-1|many|TRBJ2-2|NA
CASSFSTVANTGELFF
TGCGCCAGCAGCTTTTCGACAGTTGCGAACACCGGGGAGCTGTTTTTT
>TRBV7-9|NA|TRBJ2-1|NA
CASSLEARPYNEQFF
TGTGCCAGCAGCTTGGAAGCCCGACCTTACAATGAGCAGTTCTTC
>TRBV12-3/TRBV12-4|few|TRBJ1-4|TRBD1
CASRTGVTNEKLFF
TGTGCCAGCAGAACAGGGGTCACTAATGAAAAACTGTTTTTT